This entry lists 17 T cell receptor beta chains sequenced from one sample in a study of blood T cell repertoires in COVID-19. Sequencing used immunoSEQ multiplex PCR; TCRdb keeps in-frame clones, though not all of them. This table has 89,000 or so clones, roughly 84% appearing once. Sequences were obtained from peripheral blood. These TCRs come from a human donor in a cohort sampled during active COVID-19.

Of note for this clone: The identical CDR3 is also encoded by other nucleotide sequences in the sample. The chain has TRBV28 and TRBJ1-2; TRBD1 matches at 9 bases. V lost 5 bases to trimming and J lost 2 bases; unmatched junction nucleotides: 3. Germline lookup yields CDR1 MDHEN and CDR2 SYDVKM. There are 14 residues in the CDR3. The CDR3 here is CASSLGQGNYGYTF. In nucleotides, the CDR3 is TGTGCCAGCAGTCTCGGACAGGGGAACTATGGCTACACCTTC.

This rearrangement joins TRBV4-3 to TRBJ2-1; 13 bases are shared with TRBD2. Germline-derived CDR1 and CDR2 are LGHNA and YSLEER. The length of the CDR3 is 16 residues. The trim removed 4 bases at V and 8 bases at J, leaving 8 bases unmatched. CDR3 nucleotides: TGCGCCAGCAGCCCCAGGACTAGCGGGAGATTTTATGAGCAGTTCTTC. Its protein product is CASSPRTSGRFYEQFF.

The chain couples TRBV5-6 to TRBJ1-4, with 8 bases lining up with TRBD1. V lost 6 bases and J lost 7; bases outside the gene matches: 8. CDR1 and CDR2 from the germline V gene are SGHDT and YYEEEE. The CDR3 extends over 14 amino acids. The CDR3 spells CASTGQGLFEKLFF. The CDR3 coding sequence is TGTGCCAGCACCGGACAGGGTCTATTTGAAAAACTGTTTTTT.

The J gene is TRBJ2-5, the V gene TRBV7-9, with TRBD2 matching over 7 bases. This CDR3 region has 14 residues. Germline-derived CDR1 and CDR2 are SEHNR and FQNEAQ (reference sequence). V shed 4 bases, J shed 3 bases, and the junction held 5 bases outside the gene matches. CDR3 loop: CASSSPGREETQYF. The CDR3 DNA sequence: TGTGCCAGCAGCTCCCCAGGGAGGGAAGAGACCCAGTACTTC. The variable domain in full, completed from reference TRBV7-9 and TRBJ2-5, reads DTGVSQNPRHKITKRGQNVTFRCDPISEHNRLYWYRQTLGQGPEFLTYFQNEAQLEKSRLLSDRFSAERPKGSFSTLEIQRTEQGDSAMYLCASSSPGREETQYFGPGTRLLVL.

In DNA, the CDR3 is TGCGCCAGCAGCTTGGACAGGTTGGGGATGAACACTGAAGCTTTCTTT. This sequence encodes CASSLDRLGMNTEAFF. The V call is TRBV5-1, the J call TRBJ1-1, with D perhaps matching TRBD1 (5 bases). Germline-derived CDR1 and CDR2 are SGHRS and YFSETQ. V gave up 0 bases and J gave up 0 bases, with 12 bases separating them. This CDR3 spans 16 amino acids.

This CDR3 is CACTQGGVLTEAFF. In DNA, the CDR3 is TGTGCCTGCACACAGGGCGGCGTCCTGACTGAAGCTTTCTTT. The chain has TRBV30 and TRBJ1-1; TRBD1 is a possible D gene (6 bases). V lost 6 bases and J lost 5, with 19 bases in between. Looked up from germline, CDR1 is GTSNPN and CDR2 is SVGIG (reference sequence). The CDR3 covers 14 residues.

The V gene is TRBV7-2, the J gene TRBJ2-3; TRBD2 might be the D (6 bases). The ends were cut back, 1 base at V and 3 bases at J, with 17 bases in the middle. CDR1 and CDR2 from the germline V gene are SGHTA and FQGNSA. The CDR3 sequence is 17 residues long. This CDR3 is CASSLVVAELGTDTQYF. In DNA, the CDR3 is TGTGCCAGCAGCTTAGTAGTAGCGGAGCTCGGGACAGATACGCAGTATTTT.

CDR3 nucleotides: TGTGCCACCATCTCGGGACAGTATAATTCACCCCTCCACTTT. Its translation is CATISGQYNSPLHF. This chain links TRBV15 with TRBJ1-6, with 7 bases aligning to TRBD1. The J segment lost 4 bases and the V segment lost 7 bases, leaving 4 bases of the junction unmatched. The length of the CDR3 is 14 residues. Germline V gene data show CDR1 as LNHNV and CDR2 as YYDKDF (reference sequence).

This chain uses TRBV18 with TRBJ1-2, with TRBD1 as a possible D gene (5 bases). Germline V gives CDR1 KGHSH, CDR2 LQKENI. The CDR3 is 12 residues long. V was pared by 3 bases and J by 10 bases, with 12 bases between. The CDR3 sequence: CASSPSQGDYTF. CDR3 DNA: TGTGCCAGCTCACCGAGCCAGGGCGACTACACCTTC.

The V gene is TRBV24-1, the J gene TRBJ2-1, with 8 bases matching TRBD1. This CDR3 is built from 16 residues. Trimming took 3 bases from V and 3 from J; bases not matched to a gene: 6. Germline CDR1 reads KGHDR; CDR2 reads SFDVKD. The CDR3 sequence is CATSDGWTGHYNEQFF. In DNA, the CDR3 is TGTGCCACCAGTGATGGATGGACAGGGCACTACAATGAGCAGTTCTTC.

CDR3 sequence reads: CAISEPLGQSSRGNSPLHF. CDR3 DNA: TGTGCCATCAGTGAGCCACTTGGACAGAGTAGTCGCGGGAATTCACCCCTCCACTTT. The gene calls are TRBV10-3 and TRBJ1-6, with a weak D call TRBD1 (6 bases). The CDR3 spans 19 residues. Germline V gene sequence: CDR1 ENHRY, CDR2 SYGVKD. The ends were cut back, 2 bases at V and 7 bases at J, with 24 bases in the middle.

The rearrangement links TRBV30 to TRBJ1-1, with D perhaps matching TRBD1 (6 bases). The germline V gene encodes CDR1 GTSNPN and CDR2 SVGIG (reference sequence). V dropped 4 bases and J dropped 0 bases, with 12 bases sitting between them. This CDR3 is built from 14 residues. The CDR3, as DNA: TGTGCCTGGACGACAGGCCTCATGAACACTGAAGCTTTCTTT. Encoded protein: CAWTTGLMNTEAFF.

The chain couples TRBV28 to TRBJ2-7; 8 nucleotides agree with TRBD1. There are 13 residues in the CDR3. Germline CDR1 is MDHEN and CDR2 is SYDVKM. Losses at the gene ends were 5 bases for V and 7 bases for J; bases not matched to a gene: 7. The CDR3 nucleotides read TGTGCCAGCAGTGCTGGGACAGGATGGGAGCAGTACTTC. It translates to CASSAGTGWEQYF.

Written as DNA, the CDR3 is TGTGCCAGCACCTCAACAGGGGGCATGAACACTGAAGCTTTCTTT. This sequence encodes CASTSTGGMNTEAFF. The chain carries TRBV28 and TRBJ1-1, with TRBD1 identical over 9 bases. With V trimmed by 7 bases and J by 0 bases, 6 bases remained unmatched. This CDR3 spans 15 amino acids. The germline V gene has CDR1 MDHEN and CDR2 SYDVKM. Complete variable domain (other parts from reference TRBV28 and TRBJ1-1): DVKVTQSSRYLVKRTGEKVFLECVQDMDHENMFWYRQDPGLGLRLIYFSYDVKMKEKGDIPEGYSVSREKKERFSLILESASTNQTSMYLCASTSTGGMNTEAFFGQGTRLTVV.

CDR3 amino acids: CASSGRSFYQETQYF. The DNA for the CDR3 is TGTGCCAGCAGTGGCCGGAGTTTTTACCAAGAGACCCAGTACTTC. V gene TRBV2 combines with J gene TRBJ2-5, with D uncertain. The CDR3 extends over 15 amino acids. Germline V gene data show CDR1 as SNHLY and CDR2 as FYNNEI. The ends were cut back, 4 bases at V and 0 bases at J, with 12 bases in the middle.

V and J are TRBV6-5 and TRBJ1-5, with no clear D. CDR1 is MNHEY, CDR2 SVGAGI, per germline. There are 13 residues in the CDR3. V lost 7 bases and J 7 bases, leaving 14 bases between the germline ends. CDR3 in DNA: TGTGCCAGCAAAGGAGGGTGGGAGCAGCCCCAGCATTTT. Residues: CASKGGWEQPQHF.

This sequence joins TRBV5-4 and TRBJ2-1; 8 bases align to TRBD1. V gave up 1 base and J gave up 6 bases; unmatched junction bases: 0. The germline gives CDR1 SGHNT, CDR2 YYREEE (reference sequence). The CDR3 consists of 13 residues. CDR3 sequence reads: CASSLTGGNEQFF. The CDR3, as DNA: TGTGCCAGCAGCTTGACAGGGGGCAATGAGCAGTTCTTC. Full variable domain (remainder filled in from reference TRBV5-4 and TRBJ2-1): ETGVTQSPTHLIKTRGQQVTLRCSSQSGHNTVSWYQQALGQGPQFIFQYYREEENGRGNFPPRFSGLQFPNYSSELNVNALELDDSALYLCASSLTGGNEQFFGPGTRLTVL.